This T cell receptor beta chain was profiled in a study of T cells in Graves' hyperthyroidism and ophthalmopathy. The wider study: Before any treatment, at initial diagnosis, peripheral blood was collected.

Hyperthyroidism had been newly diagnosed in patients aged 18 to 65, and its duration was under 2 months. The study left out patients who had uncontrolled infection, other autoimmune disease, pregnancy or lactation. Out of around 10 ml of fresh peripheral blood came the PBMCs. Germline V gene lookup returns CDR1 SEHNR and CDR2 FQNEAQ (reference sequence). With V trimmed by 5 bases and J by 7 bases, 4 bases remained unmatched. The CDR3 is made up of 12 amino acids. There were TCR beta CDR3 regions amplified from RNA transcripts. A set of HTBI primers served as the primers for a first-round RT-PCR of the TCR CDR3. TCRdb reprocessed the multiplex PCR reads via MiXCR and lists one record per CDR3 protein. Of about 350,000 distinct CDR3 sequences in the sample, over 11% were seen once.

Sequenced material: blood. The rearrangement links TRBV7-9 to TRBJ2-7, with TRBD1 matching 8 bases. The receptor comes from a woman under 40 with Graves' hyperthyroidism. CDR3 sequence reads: CASSVGTGEQYF. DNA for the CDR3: TGTGCCAGCAGCGTCGGGACAGGAGAGCAGTACTTC.